This is a list of T cell receptor beta chains from one sample in a study of blood T cell repertoires in COVID-19. Sequencing used immunoSEQ multiplex PCR; TCRdb keeps in-frame clones, though not all of them. This sample has approximately 150,000 clones, with 82% found just once. Specimen: peripheral blood. Every receptor here comes from a woman in her 70s with acute or convalescent COVID-19. Each CDR3 is given with its conserved first and last residue. Fields, in order: V gene, J gene, D gene, CDR3 length, clone size, CDR3 DNA, CDR3 protein. D genes are given only for firm matches. Clone size is not always given. Where it is, it says once, few, many or a class for expanded clones.

V gene: TRBV2
J gene: TRBJ2-1
D gene: TRBD1
CDR3 length: 14
clone size: once
CDR3 DNA: TGTGCCAGCAGAGATATGGGGACAGGGAATGAGCAGTTCTTC
CDR3 protein: CASRDMGTGNEQFF

V gene: TRBV28
J gene: TRBJ1-2
D gene: .
CDR3 length: 13
clone size: .
CDR3 DNA: TGTGCCAGCAGTTTATACAGGAACTATGGCTACACCTTC
CDR3 protein: CASSLYRNYGYTF

V gene: TRBV5-1
J gene: TRBJ2-3
D gene: TRBD1
CDR3 length: 14
clone size: once
CDR3 DNA: TGCGCCAGCAGTCTTGGACAGGGGGGGGATACGCAGTATTTT
CDR3 protein: CASSLGQGGDTQYF

V gene: TRBV28
J gene: TRBJ2-7
D gene: .
CDR3 length: 15
clone size: .
CDR3 DNA: TGTGCCAGCAGTTTATCTGGGCGCGAGACCTACGAGCAGTACTTC
CDR3 protein: CASSLSGRETYEQYF

V gene: TRBV30
J gene: TRBJ1-2
D gene: TRBD1
CDR3 length: 13
clone size: .
CDR3 DNA: TGTGCCTGGAGGGACGGACAGGGGAATGGCTACACCTTC
CDR3 protein: CAWRDGQGNGYTF

V gene: TRBV5-4
J gene: TRBJ1-6
D gene: TRBD1
CDR3 length: 16
clone size: .
CDR3 DNA: TGTGCCAGCAGCCAAAAAGGGACAGGGCCGCGTTCACCCCTCCACTTT
CDR3 protein: CASSQKGTGPRSPLHF

V gene: TRBV19
J gene: TRBJ1-2
D gene: TRBD1
CDR3 length: 17
clone size: .
CDR3 DNA: TGTGCCAGTAGTATGGGGCCCGCACAGGGGGCGGTAAGCGGCTACACCTTC
CDR3 protein: CASSMGPAQGAVSGYTF

V gene: TRBV7-3
J gene: TRBJ1-1
D gene: .
CDR3 length: 13
clone size: .
CDR3 DNA: TGTGCCAGCAGCCTTACAGGGACCACTGAAGCTTTCTTT
CDR3 protein: CASSLTGTTEAFF

V gene: TRBV27
J gene: TRBJ1-6
D gene: .
CDR3 length: 16
clone size: once
CDR3 DNA: TGTGCCAGCTCCTTTCAGGCTCACCCTTATAATTCACCCCTCCACTTT
CDR3 protein: CASSFQAHPYNSPLHF

V gene: TRBV7-2
J gene: TRBJ1-5
D gene: .
CDR3 length: 16
clone size: few
CDR3 DNA: TGTGCCAGCAGCTTAGTTCCAGGATATAGCAATCAGCCCCAGCATTTT
CDR3 protein: CASSLVPGYSNQPQHF

V gene: TRBV28
J gene: TRBJ2-7
D gene: TRBD1
CDR3 length: 15
clone size: .
CDR3 DNA: TGTGCCAGCGGCTTAGGGACAGGGGGCTTCTACGAGCAGTACTTC
CDR3 protein: CASGLGTGGFYEQYF

V gene: TRBV20-1
J gene: TRBJ2-7
D gene: .
CDR3 length: 11
clone size: .
CDR3 DNA: TGCAGTGCTAGGCGGCTCTACGAGCAGTACTTC
CDR3 protein: CSARRLYEQYF

V gene: TRBV2
J gene: TRBJ1-1
D gene: .
CDR3 length: 14
clone size: .
CDR3 DNA: TGTGCCAGCAGTGTAGGCCAGGGGCGGTCTGAAGCTTTCTTT
CDR3 protein: CASSVGQGRSEAFF

V gene: TRBV19
J gene: TRBJ1-5
D gene: TRBD1
CDR3 length: 14
clone size: .
CDR3 DNA: TGTGCCAGTAGTGGAGGACAGGCGGCGTGGCCCCAGCATTTT
CDR3 protein: CASSGGQAAWPQHF

V gene: TRBV30
J gene: TRBJ1-1
D gene: .
CDR3 length: 14
clone size: .
CDR3 DNA: TGTGCCTGGAGTATCCCAGGAGGTGGCACTGAAGCTTTCTTT
CDR3 protein: CAWSIPGGGTEAFF

V gene: TRBV28
J gene: TRBJ2-3
D gene: .
CDR3 length: 14
clone size: .
CDR3 DNA: TGTGCCAGCAGTGGGCCCTCTAGCACAGATACGCAGTATTTT
CDR3 protein: CASSGPSSTDTQYF

V gene: TRBV10-3
J gene: TRBJ2-7
D gene: .
CDR3 length: 14
clone size: .
CDR3 DNA: TGTGCCATCAGTGGGGCCGGGACATCCTACGAGCAGTACTTC
CDR3 protein: CAISGAGTSYEQYF

V gene: TRBV7-2
J gene: TRBJ2-5
D gene: TRBD1
CDR3 length: 14
clone size: once
CDR3 DNA: TGTGCCAGCAGCTCGACAGGGTTCCAAGAGACCCAGTACTTC
CDR3 protein: CASSSTGFQETQYF

V gene: TRBV5-1
J gene: TRBJ2-1
D gene: TRBD2
CDR3 length: 15
clone size: .
CDR3 DNA: TGCGCCAGCAGCTTGCTGTCTAGCGGGAACAATGAGCAGTTCTTC
CDR3 protein: CASSLLSSGNNEQFF

V gene: TRBV9
J gene: TRBJ2-7
D gene: TRBD1
CDR3 length: 15
clone size: few
CDR3 DNA: TGTGCCAGCAGCGCAGGGGACAGGGGTCCTCTTGAGCAGTACTTC
CDR3 protein: CASSAGDRGPLEQYF

V gene: TRBV7-6
J gene: TRBJ2-2
D gene: .
CDR3 length: 15
clone size: .
CDR3 DNA: TGTGCCAGCAGCTTAGGGCGGAAGAAGACCGGGGAGCTGTTTTTT
CDR3 protein: CASSLGRKKTGELFF

V gene: TRBV4-3
J gene: TRBJ1-3
D gene: .
CDR3 length: 12
clone size: .
CDR3 DNA: TGCGCCAGCAGAAGCCGGGGAAACACCATATATTTT
CDR3 protein: CASRSRGNTIYF

V gene: TRBV12-3/TRBV12-4
J gene: TRBJ2-7
D gene: .
CDR3 length: 13
clone size: .
CDR3 DNA: TGTGCCAGCAGTTCCCGGGAGACCTACGAGCAGTACTTC
CDR3 protein: CASSSRETYEQYF

V gene: TRBV7-2
J gene: TRBJ2-7
D gene: TRBD1
CDR3 length: 15
clone size: few
CDR3 DNA: TGTGCCAGCAGCTTCTACAGGGGGCAATCCTACGAGCAGTACTTC
CDR3 protein: CASSFYRGQSYEQYF

V gene: TRBV18
J gene: TRBJ2-5
D gene: TRBD1
CDR3 length: 15
clone size: .
CDR3 DNA: TGTGCCAGCTCATCTACGGGACAGGGCGCGGAGACCCAGTACTTC
CDR3 protein: CASSSTGQGAETQYF

V gene: TRBV6-5
J gene: TRBJ1-1
D gene: .
CDR3 length: 16
clone size: once
CDR3 DNA: TGTGCCAGCAGTTTCCGACAGGTCCAGACTAAAACGGGGGCTTTCTTT
CDR3 protein: CASSFRQVQTKTGAFF

V gene: TRBV6-5
J gene: TRBJ1-5
D gene: TRBD1
CDR3 length: 13
clone size: .
CDR3 DNA: TGTGCCAGCAGCGGGACAGGGGGACAGCCCCAGCATTTT
CDR3 protein: CASSGTGGQPQHF

V gene: TRBV20-1
J gene: TRBJ1-2
D gene: .
CDR3 length: 13
clone size: .
CDR3 DNA: TGCAGTGCTAGTGGAGGAGGGGAGTATGGCTACACCTTC
CDR3 protein: CSASGGGEYGYTF

V gene: TRBV12-5
J gene: TRBJ2-7
D gene: .
CDR3 length: 19
clone size: .
CDR3 DNA: TGTGCTAGTGGTTTGGTACGTACAGGCCCTCACCTTTTCTCCTACGAGCAGTACTTC
CDR3 protein: CASGLVRTGPHLFSYEQYF

V gene: TRBV30
J gene: TRBJ2-7
D gene: .
CDR3 length: 13
clone size: few
CDR3 DNA: TGTGCCTGGACCTCCGGGACAACTTACGAGCAGTACTTC
CDR3 protein: CAWTSGTTYEQYF

V gene: TRBV6-5
J gene: TRBJ2-3
D gene: TRBD2
CDR3 length: 15
clone size: few
CDR3 DNA: TGTGCCAGCAGCTCGAGCGGGGGGGCCCCAGATACGCAGTATTTT
CDR3 protein: CASSSSGGAPDTQYF

V gene: TRBV10-3
J gene: TRBJ1-1
D gene: TRBD1
CDR3 length: 12
clone size: .
CDR3 DNA: TGTGCCATCCAGGGGGAGAACACTGAAGCTTTCTTT
CDR3 protein: CAIQGENTEAFF

V gene: TRBV23-1
J gene: TRBJ1-1
D gene: .
CDR3 length: 14
clone size: .
CDR3 DNA: TGCGCCAGCAGTCAATCGTTACAGGACACTGAAGCTTTCTTT
CDR3 protein: CASSQSLQDTEAFF

V gene: TRBV19
J gene: TRBJ1-6
D gene: .
CDR3 length: 16
clone size: .
CDR3 DNA: TGTGCCAGTAGCCTGACAGGCCTCTCCTATAATTCACCCCTCCACTTT
CDR3 protein: CASSLTGLSYNSPLHF

V gene: TRBV6-2/TRBV6-3
J gene: TRBJ2-1
D gene: TRBD2
CDR3 length: 15
clone size: few
CDR3 DNA: TGTGCCAGCAGTCGCACTAGCGGGAGCACCAATGAGCAGTTCTTC
CDR3 protein: CASSRTSGSTNEQFF

V gene: TRBV11-2
J gene: TRBJ1-1
D gene: .
CDR3 length: 15
clone size: .
CDR3 DNA: TGTGCCAGCAGCTTAGAGAGACAGGTTTATTCTGAAGCTTTCTTT
CDR3 protein: CASSLERQVYSEAFF

V gene: TRBV5-4
J gene: TRBJ1-2
D gene: TRBD1
CDR3 length: 14
clone size: .
CDR3 DNA: TGTGCCAGCAGCGCCGTACAGGGGGCGGAAGGCTACACCTTC
CDR3 protein: CASSAVQGAEGYTF

V gene: TRBV5-1
J gene: TRBJ2-7
D gene: .
CDR3 length: 13
clone size: .
CDR3 DNA: TGCGCCAGCAGCCGGGACACATCCTACGAGCAGTACTTC
CDR3 protein: CASSRDTSYEQYF

V gene: TRBV11-2
J gene: TRBJ1-1
D gene: TRBD1
CDR3 length: 14
clone size: .
CDR3 DNA: TGTGCCAGCAGCTACGCCCCAGGGGGAACTGAAGCTTTCTTT
CDR3 protein: CASSYAPGGTEAFF

V gene: TRBV7-6
J gene: TRBJ1-1
D gene: .
CDR3 length: 13
clone size: .
CDR3 DNA: TGTGCCAGCAGCAAACAGGAATTGGGTGAAGCTTTCTTT
CDR3 protein: CASSKQELGEAFF